This TCR beta chain was profiled in a study of a mutant IDH1 vaccine in newly diagnosed glioma. Background on the study: Across weeks 1, 3, 5, 7, 11, 15, 19 and 23, patients received a vaccination each time, eight in all. Vaccines began 4-6 weeks after radiotherapy alone, or with temozolomide cycles. Treated patients were approximately 60% male, approximately 40% female, mean age approximately 42 years.

CDR1 and CDR2 from the germline V gene are SEHNR and FQNEAQ (reference sequence). V was clipped by 4 bases and J by 9 bases; unmatched bases: 7. The CDR3 is 15 amino acids. Time point noted: week 5, during vaccination. With topical imiquimod, each dose of the vaccine consisted of 300 ug of mutant IDH1 20-mer peptide. The assay was immunoSEQ multiplex PCR, and TCRdb's table has in-frame clones only and misses some. The data contain around 40,000 clones, 70% to 90% of them singletons. Comment on this clone: Its antigen is unknown.

The rearrangement links TRBV7-9 to TRBJ2-3, with 13 bases matching TRBD2. This TCR was sampled from a man aged 40-49 years with glioma. The sample consisted of PBMCs, taken from a glioma patient whose treatment included an IDH1 peptide vaccine. The CDR3 coding sequence is TGTGCCAGCAGCTCTCAAGGGACTAGCGGGGTAACGCAGTATTTT. Translation: CASSSQGTSGVTQYF.